These T cell receptor beta chains were read from a single sample in a study of blood T cell repertoires in COVID-19. Repertoires were generated with immunoSEQ multiplex PCR, while TCRdb's copy carries only in-frame clones and drops some. The table records some 330,000 clones, around 89% of them present only once. Sequencing was carried out using peripheral blood. These receptors all come from a woman aged 45-60 years with active or convalescent COVID-19. CDR3s include the opening cysteine and the closing phenylalanine or tryptophan. A D gene is named only where the DNA matches it firmly.

J gene: TRBJ1-1; D gene: TRBD1; V gene: TRBV6-2/TRBV6-3; CDR3 protein: CASSRTGIVNTEAFF
J gene: TRBJ1-2; D gene: NA; V gene: TRBV6-6; CDR3 protein: CASSPLGTTTTNYGYTF
J gene: TRBJ1-3; D gene: NA; V gene: TRBV7-2; CDR3 protein: CASSLGGIGNTIYF
J gene: TRBJ2-2; D gene: NA; V gene: TRBV7-2; CDR3 protein: CASSLGLVKHTGELFF
J gene: TRBJ2-1; D gene: TRBD2; V gene: TRBV29-1; CDR3 protein: CSVRPGLVQWQFF
J gene: TRBJ2-6; D gene: TRBD1; V gene: TRBV18; CDR3 protein: CASSPGTGNKNVLTF
J gene: TRBJ2-1; D gene: TRBD2; V gene: TRBV4-2; CDR3 protein: CASSQHVGRGGREGYNEQFF
J gene: TRBJ1-6; D gene: NA; V gene: TRBV27; CDR3 protein: CASRRRLDGYNSPLHF
J gene: TRBJ2-1; D gene: NA; V gene: TRBV24-1; CDR3 protein: CATADRDEQFF
J gene: TRBJ1-2; D gene: NA; V gene: TRBV5-4; CDR3 protein: CASRRGQTSNYGYTF
J gene: TRBJ1-2; D gene: NA; V gene: TRBV7-9; CDR3 protein: CASSFVTLRGYTF
J gene: TRBJ2-3; D gene: NA; V gene: TRBV7-2; CDR3 protein: CASSLDYQGAQYF
J gene: TRBJ1-2; D gene: TRBD1; V gene: TRBV18; CDR3 protein: CASSLPGQGTYGYTF
J gene: TRBJ1-4; D gene: NA; V gene: TRBV7-8; CDR3 protein: CASSEGAVGEKLFF
J gene: TRBJ1-2; D gene: NA; V gene: TRBV30; CDR3 protein: CAWIFSDNYGYTF
J gene: TRBJ1-1; D gene: NA; V gene: TRBV29-1; CDR3 protein: CSVQENTEAFF
J gene: TRBJ1-2; D gene: TRBD1; V gene: TRBV27; CDR3 protein: CASSLTADRGHYGYTF
J gene: TRBJ1-1; D gene: NA; V gene: TRBV30; CDR3 protein: CAWSNMNTEAFF
J gene: TRBJ2-3; D gene: TRBD2; V gene: TRBV4-3; CDR3 protein: CASSQDEREQYF
J gene: TRBJ2-1; D gene: TRBD2; V gene: TRBV27; CDR3 protein: CASSLSVSGRRNEQFF
J gene: TRBJ2-5; D gene: NA; V gene: TRBV5-1; CDR3 protein: CASSSRGETQYF
J gene: TRBJ1-3; D gene: TRBD1; V gene: TRBV19; CDR3 protein: CASSISGTGPLGNTIYF
J gene: TRBJ1-1; D gene: TRBD1; V gene: TRBV19; CDR3 protein: CASSPDRGPNTEAFF
J gene: TRBJ1-2; D gene: NA; V gene: TRBV30; CDR3 protein: CAWTGDNYGYTF
J gene: TRBJ2-1; D gene: NA; V gene: TRBV11-2; CDR3 protein: CASSLGPRDEQFF
J gene: TRBJ1-5; D gene: NA; V gene: TRBV10-3; CDR3 protein: CAISDYNQPQHF
J gene: TRBJ2-3; D gene: TRBD1; V gene: TRBV15; CDR3 protein: CATSIGGDTQYF
J gene: TRBJ1-5; D gene: NA; V gene: TRBV3-1/TRBV3-2; CDR3 protein: CASSQAGLPGEPQHF
J gene: TRBJ1-2; D gene: NA; V gene: TRBV5-1; CDR3 protein: CASSLPGNYGYTF
J gene: TRBJ1-2; D gene: NA; V gene: TRBV4-1; CDR3 protein: CASSQDLANYGYTF
J gene: TRBJ1-4; D gene: TRBD1; V gene: TRBV5-1; CDR3 protein: CASSLGQGKEKLFF
J gene: TRBJ2-1; D gene: NA; V gene: TRBV5-1; CDR3 protein: CASSLRQGTGNEQFF
J gene: TRBJ2-4; D gene: TRBD1; V gene: TRBV28; CDR3 protein: CASSFQGAGIQYF
J gene: TRBJ2-5; D gene: TRBD2; V gene: TRBV29-1; CDR3 protein: CSVEGGYQETQYF
J gene: TRBJ2-2; D gene: TRBD1; V gene: TRBV19; CDR3 protein: CASNGQGNTGELFF
J gene: TRBJ1-2; D gene: NA; V gene: TRBV18; CDR3 protein: CASSLQGSLNYGYTF
J gene: TRBJ2-1; D gene: TRBD2; V gene: TRBV6-2/TRBV6-3; CDR3 protein: CASSHGLAGGGSPYNEQFF
J gene: TRBJ2-3; D gene: TRBD2; V gene: TRBV4-3; CDR3 protein: CASSLGLAGDLDTQYF
J gene: TRBJ1-1; D gene: TRBD1; V gene: TRBV6-5; CDR3 protein: CASKMDRVLAEAFF
J gene: TRBJ2-1; D gene: TRBD2; V gene: TRBV28; CDR3 protein: CASSLRLAGGNSYNEQFF
J gene: TRBJ2-5; D gene: TRBD2; V gene: TRBV6-5; CDR3 protein: CASGFSGGGETQYF